This T cell receptor beta chain is from a study of T cells in Graves' hyperthyroidism and ophthalmopathy. Germline lookup yields CDR1 MNHEY and CDR2 SVGEGT. The CDR3 is 16 amino acids. The V and J ends lost 7 bases and 2 bases, in that order; junction bases with no gene match: 10. This clonotype showed up many times. TCR beta CDR3 regions were amplified from RNA transcripts. Primed by the HTBI set, a first-round RT-PCR was run on the TCR CDR3. TCRdb used MiXCR to reprocess the multiplex PCR reads, holding one entry per CDR3 protein. The sample records hundreds of thousands of distinct CDR3 sequences, 14% being singletons.

This clonotype was obtained from a woman aged 18-30 years with Graves' hyperthyroidism. The chain couples TRBV6-2 or TRBV6-3 to TRBJ2-2, with TRBD2 matching 7 bases. The sample comprised blood. The CDR3 DNA reads as TGTGCCAGCATCAAAGGGAGGGGTAGCAACACCGGGGAGCTGTTTTTT. Amino acid sequence: CASIKGRGSNTGELFF.